This T cell receptor (beta chain) appears in the sequencing data of a study of regulatory T cells in long-lasting Graves disease. CDR3 regions were amplified by Arm-PCR using iRepertoire HTBI primers to build TCR beta libraries. Using its own MiXCR run on the multiplex PCR reads, TCRdb lists one record per CDR3 protein. The data hold about 620,000 distinct CDR3 sequences, with around 15% observed a single time. Time point denoted: newly diagnosed GD, antithyroid drugs for less than 3 months. From PBMCs, RNA was extracted and then used to make the TCR library. The CDR3 is 15 residues long. Per the germline V gene, CDR1 is LGHDT and CDR2 is YNNKEL (reference sequence). V trimming: 4 bases; J trimming: 4 bases; junction bases outside the gene matches: 3. These data were also filed under a second study, of T cells in Graves' hyperthyroidism and ophthalmopathy. In that study: HTBI primers were used for first-round RT-PCR of the TCR CDR3.

This chain connects TRBV3-1 to TRBJ1-6; 8 positions match TRBD1. This TCR came from a woman in her 30s with Graves disease. This specimen was peripheral blood mononuclear cells (PBMCs), taken at new diagnosis, from a patient treated with antithyroid drugs. The CDR3 bases are TGTGCCAGCAGCCCAAGGACAGGGTATAATTCACCCCTCCACTTT. Translating gives CASSPRTGYNSPLHF.